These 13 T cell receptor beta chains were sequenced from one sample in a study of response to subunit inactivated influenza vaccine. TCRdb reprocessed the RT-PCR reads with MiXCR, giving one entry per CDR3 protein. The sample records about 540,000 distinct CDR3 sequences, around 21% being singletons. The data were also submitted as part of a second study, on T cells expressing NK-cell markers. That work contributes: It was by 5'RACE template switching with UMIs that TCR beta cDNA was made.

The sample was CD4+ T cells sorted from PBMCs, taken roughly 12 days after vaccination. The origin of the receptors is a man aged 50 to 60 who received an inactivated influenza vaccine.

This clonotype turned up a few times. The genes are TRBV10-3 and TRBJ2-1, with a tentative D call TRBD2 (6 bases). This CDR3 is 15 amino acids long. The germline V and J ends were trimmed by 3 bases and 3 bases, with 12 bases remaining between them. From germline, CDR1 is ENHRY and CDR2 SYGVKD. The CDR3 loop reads CAISEERAHYNEQFF. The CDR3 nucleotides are TGTGCCATCAGTGAAGAGCGGGCCCACTACAATGAGCAGTTCTTC.

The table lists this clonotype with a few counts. The CDR3 spells CSASWDRGGEQFF. In DNA form, the CDR3 reads TGCAGTGCTAGCTGGGACAGGGGTGGAGAGCAGTTCTTC. The chain carries TRBV20-1 and TRBJ2-1; the match to TRBD1 covers 10 bases. Germline CDR1 reads DFQATT; CDR2 reads SNEGSKA (reference sequence). The V segment lost 3 bases and the J segment 10 bases; nucleotides outside the gene matches: 6. This CDR3 has 13 amino acids.

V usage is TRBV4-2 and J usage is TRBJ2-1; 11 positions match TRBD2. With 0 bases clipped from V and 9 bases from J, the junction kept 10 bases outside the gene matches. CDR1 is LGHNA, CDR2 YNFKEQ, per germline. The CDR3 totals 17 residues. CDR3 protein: CASSQEVVAGGPGEQFF. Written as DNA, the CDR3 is TGTGCCAGCAGCCAAGAAGTGGTAGCGGGGGGGCCAGGTGAGCAGTTCTTC.

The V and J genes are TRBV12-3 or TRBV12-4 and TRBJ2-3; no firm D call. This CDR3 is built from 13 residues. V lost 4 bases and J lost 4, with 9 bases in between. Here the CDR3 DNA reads TGTGCCAGCAGTTCCCTAGACCCAGATACGCAGTATTTT. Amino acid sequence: CASSSLDPDTQYF.

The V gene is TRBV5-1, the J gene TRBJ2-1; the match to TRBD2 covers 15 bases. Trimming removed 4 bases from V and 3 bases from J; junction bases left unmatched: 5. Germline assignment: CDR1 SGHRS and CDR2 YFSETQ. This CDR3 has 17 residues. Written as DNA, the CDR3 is TGCGCCAGCAGCCGGACTAGCGGGAGGGCAAACTACAATGAGCAGTTCTTC. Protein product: CASSRTSGRANYNEQFF.

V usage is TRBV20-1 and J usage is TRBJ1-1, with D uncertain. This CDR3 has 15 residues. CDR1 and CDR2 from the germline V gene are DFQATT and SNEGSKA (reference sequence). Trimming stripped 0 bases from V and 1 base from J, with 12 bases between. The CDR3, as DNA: TGCAGTGCTAGAGAAGGGAATTTGGGGAACACTGAAGCTTTCTTT. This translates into CSAREGNLGNTEAFF.

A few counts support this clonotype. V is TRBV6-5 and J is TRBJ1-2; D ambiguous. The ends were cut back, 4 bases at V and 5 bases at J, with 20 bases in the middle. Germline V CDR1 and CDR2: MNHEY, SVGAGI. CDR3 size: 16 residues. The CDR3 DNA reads TGTGCCAGCAGTTCCATGTCAGGTAGTCCTACATATGGCTACACCTTC. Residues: CASSSMSGSPTYGYTF.

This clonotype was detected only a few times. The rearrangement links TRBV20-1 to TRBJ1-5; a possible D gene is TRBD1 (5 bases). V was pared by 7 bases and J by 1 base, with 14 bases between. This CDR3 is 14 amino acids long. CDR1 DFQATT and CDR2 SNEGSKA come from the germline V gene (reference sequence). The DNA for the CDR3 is TGCAGTGGAGGGACGGACCCGAGCAATCAGCCCCAGCATTTT. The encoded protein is CSGGTDPSNQPQHF.

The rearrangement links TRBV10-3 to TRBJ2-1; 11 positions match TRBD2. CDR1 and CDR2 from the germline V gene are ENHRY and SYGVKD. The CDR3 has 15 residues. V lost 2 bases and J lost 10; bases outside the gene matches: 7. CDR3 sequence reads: CAISEEGLAGGEQFF. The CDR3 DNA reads TGTGCCATCAGTGAGGAGGGGCTAGCGGGAGGCGAGCAGTTCTTC.

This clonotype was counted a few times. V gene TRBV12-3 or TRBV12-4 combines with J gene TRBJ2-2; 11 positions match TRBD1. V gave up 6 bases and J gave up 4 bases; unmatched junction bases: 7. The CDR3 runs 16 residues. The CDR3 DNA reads TGTGCCAGCAGATTCGGGACAGGGGGGATCACCGGGGAGCTGTTTTTT. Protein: CASRFGTGGITGELFF.

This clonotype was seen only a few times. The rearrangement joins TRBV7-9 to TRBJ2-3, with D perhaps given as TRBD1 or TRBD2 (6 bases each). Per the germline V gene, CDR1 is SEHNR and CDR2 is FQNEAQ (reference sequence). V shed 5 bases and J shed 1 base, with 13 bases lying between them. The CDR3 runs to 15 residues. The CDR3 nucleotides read TGTGCCAGCAGCCCGAGGGGGGACCGCACAGATACGCAGTATTTT. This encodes CASSPRGDRTDTQYF.

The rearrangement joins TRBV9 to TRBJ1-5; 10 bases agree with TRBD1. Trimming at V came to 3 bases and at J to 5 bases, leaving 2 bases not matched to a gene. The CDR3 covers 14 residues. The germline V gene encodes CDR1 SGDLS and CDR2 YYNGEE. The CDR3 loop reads CASSAGQGYQPQHF. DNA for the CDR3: TGTGCCAGCAGCGCGGGACAGGGGTATCAGCCCCAGCATTTT.

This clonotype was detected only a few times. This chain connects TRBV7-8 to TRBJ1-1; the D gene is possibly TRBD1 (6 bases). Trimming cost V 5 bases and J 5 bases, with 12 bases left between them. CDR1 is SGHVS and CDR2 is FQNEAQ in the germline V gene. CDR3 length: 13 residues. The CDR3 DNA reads TGTGCCAGCAGCCTAGACAGGTGGACTGAAGCTTTCTTT. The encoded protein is CASSLDRWTEAFF.